This T cell receptor beta chain derives from a study of shared T cell receptors in the human thymus. The CDR3 is 21 amino acids. CDR1 LGHNA and CDR2 YSLEER come from the germline V gene. V was pared by 0 bases and J by 2 bases, with 28 bases between. Profiling relied on immunoSEQ multiplex PCR, and the TCRdb table lists in-frame clones only, not all of them. The sample has around 730,000 clones, 70% to 90% seen once. The sample was also linked to a second study, of human thymus T cells.

This TCR was recovered from a girl in the first two years of life with a congenital heart defect. The sequenced material came from thymocytes. The chain couples TRBV4-3 to TRBJ1-1, with D tentatively TRBD1 (6 bases). CDR3: CASSQDLRLWTALTLNTEAFF. As DNA, the CDR3 is TGCGCCAGCAGCCAAGATCTCCGCCTTTGGACAGCCCTTACCCTAAACACTGAAGCTTTCTTT.